The rows below give T cell receptor beta chains drawn from one sample of a study of cytomegalovirus exposure and HLA in healthy donors. Generated by immunoSEQ multiplex PCR, the TCRdb table keeps only in-frame clones and is missing some. The sample shows approximately 300,000 clones, 75% to 85% of them seen only once. The sample taken for sequencing was PBMCs. These receptors were obtained from a girl aged 2-15 years in good health and CMV-seronegative. Each CDR3 is given without its conserved first and last residue.

CDR3,V,J
ASSLAPGGTSGGSSYNEQF,TRBV5-1,TRBJ2-1
ASGPSSYEQY,TRBV28,-
ASRQGPYEQY,TRBV6-6,TRBJ2-7
ASSRGTGPDTQY,TRBV6-4,TRBJ2-3
AIRTTGRGGGAHSGTEAF,TRBV10-3,TRBJ1-1
ASIIGQKGVQF,TRBV6-1,TRBJ2-1
ASSLGLAGGPGGTGELF,TRBV7-8,TRBJ2-2
ASSYGERGSSYEQY,TRBV6-5,TRBJ2-7
ATSRAGAYGYT,TRBV15,TRBJ1-2
ASQGQYTGELF,TRBV6-6,TRBJ2-2
ASSFYRDFPVNTEAF,TRBV7-8,TRBJ1-1
ASSLRVVAGGEQY,TRBV28,TRBJ2-7
ASSPRGAGVGGYT,TRBV7-2,TRBJ1-2
ASSDWLAGGPGIGEQY,TRBV2,TRBJ2-7
ASSTTLTGAYEQY,TRBV19,TRBJ2-7
ASSSRDSLRTGELF,TRBV5-1,TRBJ2-2
ASSVGDRANTEAF,TRBV9,TRBJ1-1
ASSRTPYEQY,TRBV23-1,TRBJ2-7
ASSPLRRGGGPYGYT,TRBV7-8,TRBJ1-2
ASSLGQAGETQY,TRBV5-1,TRBJ2-5
ATSTLDPPLPTF,TRBV15,TRBJ1-1
ASSLIERGYNEQF,TRBV28,TRBJ2-1
ASSPSRAGGYTGELF,TRBV11-3,TRBJ2-2
ASSVGGEQY,TRBV9,TRBJ2-7
ASSLLGDRGNQPQH,TRBV7-8,TRBJ1-5
ASSSSGGASTDTQY,TRBV9,TRBJ2-3
ASRDRFTDTQY,TRBV25-1,TRBJ2-3
AWSAFLGPSYNEQF,TRBV30,TRBJ2-1
AWSALHKVQGRARELF,TRBV30,TRBJ1-4
GVGIGNEQF,TRBV27,TRBJ2-1
ASSLGTSGGNTQY,TRBV7-2,TRBJ2-3
ASRQGNTEAF,TRBV18,TRBJ1-1
ASSLRFWRSDTEAF,TRBV5-5,TRBJ1-1
ALDGISGNTIY,TRBV30,TRBJ1-3
ASSAWDRGLIAGNTIY,TRBV7-9,TRBJ1-3
ASSLDGSNEQY,TRBV5-4,TRBJ2-7
ASSLLAAGVETQY,TRBV7-9,TRBJ2-5
ASSGAGNVGKLF,TRBV9,TRBJ1-4
ASRDTSGAYNEQF,TRBV2,TRBJ2-1